The present TCR beta chain was sequenced within a study of molecular identifiers for immune sequencing clone quantification. This clonotype was observed many times. TCRdb called the PCR reads again in MiXCR, with one record for every CDR3 protein. The sample carries about 640,000 distinct CDR3 sequences, about 20% recorded once. The CDR3 runs to 18 residues. CDR1 is MNHEY and CDR2 is SMNVEV in the germline V gene (reference sequence). J was trimmed by 3 bases and V by 4 bases; bases with no gene match: 12. This receptor was taken from a human donor in good health. Some libraries in this study had Jurkat cell RNA spiked in. The chain employs TRBV27 and TRBJ2-3; 11 bases agree with TRBD2. Sequenced sample: naive CD8+ T cells from blood, with Jurkat cell RNA spiked in. The sample's subset: FACS-sorted CD8+CD4-CCR7+CD45RA+ naive T cells. The CDR3 region is CASSSRTGTSGSTDTQYF. The CDR3 DNA follows: TGTGCCAGCAGTTCACGGACTGGGACTAGCGGCAGTACAGATACGCAGTATTTT.